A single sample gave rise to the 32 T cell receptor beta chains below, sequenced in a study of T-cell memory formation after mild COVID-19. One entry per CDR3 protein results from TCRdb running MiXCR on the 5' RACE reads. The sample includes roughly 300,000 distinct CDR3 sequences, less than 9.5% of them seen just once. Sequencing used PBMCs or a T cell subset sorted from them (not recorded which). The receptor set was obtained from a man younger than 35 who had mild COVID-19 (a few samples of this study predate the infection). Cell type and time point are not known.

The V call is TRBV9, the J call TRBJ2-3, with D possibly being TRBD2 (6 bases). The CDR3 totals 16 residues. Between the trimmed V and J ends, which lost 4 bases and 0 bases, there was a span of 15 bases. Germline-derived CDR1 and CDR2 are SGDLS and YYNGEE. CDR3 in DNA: TGTGCCAGCAGCTCCTCCGGCGGGGAGAGCACAGATACGCAGTATTTT. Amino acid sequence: CASSSSGGESTDTQYF.

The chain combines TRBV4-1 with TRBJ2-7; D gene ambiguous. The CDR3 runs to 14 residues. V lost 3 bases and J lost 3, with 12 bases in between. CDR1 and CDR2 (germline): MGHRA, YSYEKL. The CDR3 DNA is TGCGCCAGCAGCCAGTCGCCAGGATACTACGAGCAGTACGTC. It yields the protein CASSQSPGYYEQYV.

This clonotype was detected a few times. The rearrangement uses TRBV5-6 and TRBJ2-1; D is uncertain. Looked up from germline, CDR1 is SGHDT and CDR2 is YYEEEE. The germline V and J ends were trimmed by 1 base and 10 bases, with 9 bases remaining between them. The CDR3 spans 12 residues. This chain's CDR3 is CASSLFSSEQFF. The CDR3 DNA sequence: TGTGCCAGCAGCTTGTTCAGTTCAGAGCAGTTCTTC.

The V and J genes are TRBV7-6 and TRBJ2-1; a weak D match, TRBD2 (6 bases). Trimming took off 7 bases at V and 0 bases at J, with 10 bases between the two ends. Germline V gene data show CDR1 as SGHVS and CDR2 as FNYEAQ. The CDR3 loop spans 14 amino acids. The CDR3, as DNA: TGTGCCAGCACTTGGGGGGACTCCTACAATGAGCAGTTCTTC. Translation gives CASTWGDSYNEQFF.

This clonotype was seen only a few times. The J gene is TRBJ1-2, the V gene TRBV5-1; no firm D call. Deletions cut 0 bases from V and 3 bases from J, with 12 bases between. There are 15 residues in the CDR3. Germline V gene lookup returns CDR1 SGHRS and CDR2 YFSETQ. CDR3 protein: CASSLVSARDYGYTF. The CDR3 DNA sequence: TGCGCCAGCAGCTTGGTCAGCGCTAGAGACTATGGCTACACCTTC.

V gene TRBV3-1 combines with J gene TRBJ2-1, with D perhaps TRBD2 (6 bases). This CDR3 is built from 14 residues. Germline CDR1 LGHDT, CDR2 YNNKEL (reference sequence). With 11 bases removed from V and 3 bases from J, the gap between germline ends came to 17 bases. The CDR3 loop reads CAVAPASVYNEQFF. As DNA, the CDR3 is TGTGCCGTTGCCCCGGCTAGCGTCTACAATGAGCAGTTCTTC.

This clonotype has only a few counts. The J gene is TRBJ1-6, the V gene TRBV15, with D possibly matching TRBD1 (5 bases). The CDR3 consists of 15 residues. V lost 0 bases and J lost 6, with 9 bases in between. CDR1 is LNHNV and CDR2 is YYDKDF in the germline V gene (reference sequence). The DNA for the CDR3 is TGTGCCACCAGCAGAGATGGAGGGACTAATTCACCCCTCCACTTT. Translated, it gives CATSRDGGTNSPLHF.

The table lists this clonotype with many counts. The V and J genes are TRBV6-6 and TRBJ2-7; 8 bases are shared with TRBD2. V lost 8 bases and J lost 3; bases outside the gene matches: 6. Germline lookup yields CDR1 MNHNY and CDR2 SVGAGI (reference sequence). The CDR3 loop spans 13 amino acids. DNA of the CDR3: TGTGCCAGCCGGGGAGCGGGGGTCTACGAGCAGTACGTC. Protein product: CASRGAGVYEQYV.

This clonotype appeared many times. The CDR3 DNA reads TGTGCCAGCTCGAGGCCCGGTGGCACTGAAGCTTTCTTT. The encoded protein is CASSRPGGTEAFF. The V gene is TRBV7-9, the J gene TRBJ1-1; no definite D call. In germline, CDR1 is SEHNR, CDR2 FQNEAQ (reference sequence). The length of the CDR3 is 13 residues. V was trimmed by 8 bases and J by 4 bases, leaving 14 bases between them.

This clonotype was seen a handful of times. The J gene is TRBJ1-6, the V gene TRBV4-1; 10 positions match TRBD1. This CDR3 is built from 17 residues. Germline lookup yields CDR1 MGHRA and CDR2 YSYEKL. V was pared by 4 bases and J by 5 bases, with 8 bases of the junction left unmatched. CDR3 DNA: TGCGCCAGCAGCCGAGCCTCCGGGACAGGGGATAATTCACCCCTCCACTTT. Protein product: CASSRASGTGDNSPLHF.

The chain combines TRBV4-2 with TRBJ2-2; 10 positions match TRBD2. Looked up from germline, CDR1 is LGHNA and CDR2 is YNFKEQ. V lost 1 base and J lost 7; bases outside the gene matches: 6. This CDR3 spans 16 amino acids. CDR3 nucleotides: TGTGCCAGCAGCCAAGCAGCGGGAGGGCCTATCGGGGAGCTGTTTTTT. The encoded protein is CASSQAAGGPIGELFF.

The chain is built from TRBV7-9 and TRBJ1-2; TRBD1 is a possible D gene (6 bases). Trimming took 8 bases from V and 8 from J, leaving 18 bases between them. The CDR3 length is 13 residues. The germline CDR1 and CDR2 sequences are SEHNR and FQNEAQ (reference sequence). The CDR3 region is CASSLGGYQGYTF. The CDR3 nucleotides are TGTGCCAGCTCCCTTGGGGGCTACCAGGGCTACACCTTC.

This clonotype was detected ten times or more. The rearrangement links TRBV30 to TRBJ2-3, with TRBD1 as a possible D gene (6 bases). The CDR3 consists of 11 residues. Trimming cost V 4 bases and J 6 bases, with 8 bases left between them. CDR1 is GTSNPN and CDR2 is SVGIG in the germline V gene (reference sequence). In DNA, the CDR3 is TGTGCCTGGAACAGGGCGGATACGCAGTATTTT. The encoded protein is CAWNRADTQYF.

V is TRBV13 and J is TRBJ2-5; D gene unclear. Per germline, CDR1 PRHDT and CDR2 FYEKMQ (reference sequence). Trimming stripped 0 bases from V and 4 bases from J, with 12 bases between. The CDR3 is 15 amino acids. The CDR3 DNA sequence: TGTGCCAGCAGCTTAGGGCAGGAGATTCCAGAGACCCAGTACTTC. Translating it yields CASSLGQEIPETQYF.

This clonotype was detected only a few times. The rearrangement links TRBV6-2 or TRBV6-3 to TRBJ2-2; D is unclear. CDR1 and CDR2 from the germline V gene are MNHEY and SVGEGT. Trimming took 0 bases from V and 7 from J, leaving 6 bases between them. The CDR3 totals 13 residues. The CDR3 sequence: CASSYSWGGELFF. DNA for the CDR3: TGTGCCAGCAGTTACTCGTGGGGCGGGGAGCTGTTTTTT.

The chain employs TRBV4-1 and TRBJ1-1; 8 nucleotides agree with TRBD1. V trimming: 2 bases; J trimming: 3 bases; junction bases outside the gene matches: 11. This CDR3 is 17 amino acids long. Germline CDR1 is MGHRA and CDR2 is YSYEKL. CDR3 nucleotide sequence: TGCGCCAGCAGCCAAATACAAATTACAGGGGGTTACACTGAAGCTTTCTTT. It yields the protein CASSQIQITGGYTEAFF.

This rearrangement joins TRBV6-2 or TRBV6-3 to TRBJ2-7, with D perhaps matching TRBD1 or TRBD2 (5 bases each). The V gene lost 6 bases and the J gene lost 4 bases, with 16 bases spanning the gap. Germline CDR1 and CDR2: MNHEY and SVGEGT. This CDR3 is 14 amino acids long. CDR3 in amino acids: CASSRDQTVYEQYF. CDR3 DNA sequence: TGTGCCAGCAGCCGGGACCAGACGGTGTACGAGCAGTACTTC.

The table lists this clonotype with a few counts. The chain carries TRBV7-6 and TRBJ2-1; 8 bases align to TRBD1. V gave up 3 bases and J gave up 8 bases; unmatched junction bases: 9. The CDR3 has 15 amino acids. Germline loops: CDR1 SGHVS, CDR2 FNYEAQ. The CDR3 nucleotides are TGTGCCAGCAGCTTTACAGGGGGAGAATTCGATGAGCAGTTCTTC. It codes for CASSFTGGEFDEQFF.

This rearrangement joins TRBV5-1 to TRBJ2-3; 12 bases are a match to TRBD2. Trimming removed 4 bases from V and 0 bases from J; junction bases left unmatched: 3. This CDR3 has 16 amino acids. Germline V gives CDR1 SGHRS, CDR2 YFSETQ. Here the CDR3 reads CASSTGLAGSTDTQYF. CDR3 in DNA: TGCGCCAGCAGCACCGGACTAGCGGGGAGCACAGATACGCAGTATTTT.

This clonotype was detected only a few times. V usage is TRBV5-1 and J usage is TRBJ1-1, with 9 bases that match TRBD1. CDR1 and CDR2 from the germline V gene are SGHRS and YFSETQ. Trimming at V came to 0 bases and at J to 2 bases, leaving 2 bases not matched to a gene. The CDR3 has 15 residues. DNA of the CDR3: TGCGCCAGCAGCTTGGGGACAGGGGTAAACACTGAAGCTTTCTTT. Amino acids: CASSLGTGVNTEAFF.

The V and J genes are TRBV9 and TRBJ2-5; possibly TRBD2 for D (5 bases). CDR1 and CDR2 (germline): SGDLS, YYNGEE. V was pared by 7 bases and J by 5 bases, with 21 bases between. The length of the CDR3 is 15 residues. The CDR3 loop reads CASPLRETARETQYF. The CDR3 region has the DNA TGTGCCAGCCCCCTGAGGGAAACTGCTCGGGAGACCCAGTACTTC.

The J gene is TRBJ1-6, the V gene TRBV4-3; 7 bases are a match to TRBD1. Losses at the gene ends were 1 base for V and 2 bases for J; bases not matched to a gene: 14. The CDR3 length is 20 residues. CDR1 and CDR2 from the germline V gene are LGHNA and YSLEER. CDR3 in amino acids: CASSQGSGRGWSAYNSPLHF. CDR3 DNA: TGCGCCAGCAGCCAAGGGAGCGGCAGGGGGTGGAGCGCCTATAATTCACCCCTCCACTTT.

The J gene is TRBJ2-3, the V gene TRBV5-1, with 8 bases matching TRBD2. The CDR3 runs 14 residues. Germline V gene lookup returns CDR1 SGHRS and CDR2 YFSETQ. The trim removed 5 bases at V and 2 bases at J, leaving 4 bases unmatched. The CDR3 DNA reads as TGCGCCAGCAGTGAGCGGGGGCCCACAGATACGCAGTATTTT. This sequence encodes CASSERGPTDTQYF.

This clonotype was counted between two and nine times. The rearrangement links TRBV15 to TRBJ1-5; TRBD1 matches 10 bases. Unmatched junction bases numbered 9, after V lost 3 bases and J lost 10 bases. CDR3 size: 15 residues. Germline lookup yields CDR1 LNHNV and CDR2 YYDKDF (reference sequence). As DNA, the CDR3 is TGTGCCACCAGCAGCCGGGACAGGGGAATACAACCCCAGCATTTT. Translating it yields CATSSRDRGIQPQHF. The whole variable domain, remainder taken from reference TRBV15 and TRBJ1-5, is DAMVIQNPRYQVTQFGKPVTLSCSQTLNHNVMYWYQQKSSQAPKLLFHYYDKDFNNEADTPDNFQSRRPNTSFCFLDIRSPGLGDTAMYLCATSSRDRGIQPQHFGDGTRLSIL.

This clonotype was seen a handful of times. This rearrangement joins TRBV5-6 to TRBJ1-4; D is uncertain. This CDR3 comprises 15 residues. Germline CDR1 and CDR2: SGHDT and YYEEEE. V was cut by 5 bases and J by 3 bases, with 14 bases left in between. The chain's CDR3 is CASRPSHRPNEKLFF. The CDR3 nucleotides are TGTGCCAGCAGACCCAGCCACCGCCCTAATGAAAAACTGTTTTTT.

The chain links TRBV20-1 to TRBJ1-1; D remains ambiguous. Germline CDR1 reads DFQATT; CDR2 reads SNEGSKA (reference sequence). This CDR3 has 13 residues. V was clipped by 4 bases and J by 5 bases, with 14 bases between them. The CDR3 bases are TGCAGTGCTACCCGCCCGGAGGTGACTGAAGCTTTCTTT. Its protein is CSATRPEVTEAFF.

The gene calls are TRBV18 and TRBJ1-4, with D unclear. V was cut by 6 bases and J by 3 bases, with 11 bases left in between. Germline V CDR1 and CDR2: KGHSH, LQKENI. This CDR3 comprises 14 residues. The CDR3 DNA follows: TGTGCCAGCTCCCCCCTGGCGGCTAATGAAAAACTGTTTTTT. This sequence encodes CASSPLAANEKLFF.

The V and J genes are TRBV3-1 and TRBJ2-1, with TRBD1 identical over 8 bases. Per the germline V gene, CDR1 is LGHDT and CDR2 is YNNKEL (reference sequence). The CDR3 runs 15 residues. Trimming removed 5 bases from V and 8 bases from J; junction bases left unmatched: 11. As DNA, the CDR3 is TGTGCCAGCAGCGCCGGCGTGGACAGGGAGTATGAGCAGTTCTTC. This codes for CASSAGVDREYEQFF.

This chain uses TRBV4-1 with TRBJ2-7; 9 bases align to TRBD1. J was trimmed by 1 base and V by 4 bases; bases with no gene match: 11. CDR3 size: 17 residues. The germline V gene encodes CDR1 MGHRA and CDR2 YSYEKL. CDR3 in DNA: TGCGCCAGCAGCCTACGTTGGGACAGGGAGGGTTCCTACGAGCAGTACGTC. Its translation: CASSLRWDREGSYEQYV.

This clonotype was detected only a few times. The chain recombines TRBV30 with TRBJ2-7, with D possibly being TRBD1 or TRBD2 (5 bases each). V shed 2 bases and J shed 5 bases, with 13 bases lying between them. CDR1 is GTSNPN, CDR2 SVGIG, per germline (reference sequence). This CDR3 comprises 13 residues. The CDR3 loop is CAWSLGVGDEQYF. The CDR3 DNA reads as TGTGCCTGGAGTCTAGGGGTGGGGGACGAGCAGTACTTC.

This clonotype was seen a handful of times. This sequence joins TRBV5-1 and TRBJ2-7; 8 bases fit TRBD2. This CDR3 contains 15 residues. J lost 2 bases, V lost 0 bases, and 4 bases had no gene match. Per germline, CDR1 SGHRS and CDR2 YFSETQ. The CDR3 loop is CASSLEAGGTYEQYF. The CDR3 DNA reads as TGCGCCAGCAGCTTGGAGGCGGGGGGCACCTACGAGCAGTACTTC.

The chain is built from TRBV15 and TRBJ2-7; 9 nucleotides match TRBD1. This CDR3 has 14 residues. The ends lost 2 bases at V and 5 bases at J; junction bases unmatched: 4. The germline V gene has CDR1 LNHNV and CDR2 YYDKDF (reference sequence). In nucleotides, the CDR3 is TGTGCCACCAGCAGACGGGACAGGGTAAACGAGCAGTACTTC. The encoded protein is CATSRRDRVNEQYF. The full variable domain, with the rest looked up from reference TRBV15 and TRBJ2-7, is DAMVIQNPRYQVTQFGKPVTLSCSQTLNHNVMYWYQQKSSQAPKLLFHYYDKDFNNEADTPDNFQSRRPNTSFCFLDIRSPGLGDTAMYLCATSRRDRVNEQYFGPGTRLTVT.